Shown below are 18 T cell receptor beta chains from a single sample sequenced in a study of shared clonotypes between healthy human individuals. Sequencing was performed with immunoSEQ multiplex PCR; in TCRdb, only in-frame clones are kept and a portion is missing. The repertoire includes about 2.3 million clones, approximately 93% of them detected once, and about 0.41% sits in the top ten. The sequenced sample consisted of naive CD4+ T cells from PBMCs. Subset given: CD45RA+ positively selected. Receptor source: a young man in good health. Some clones in this sample may be carry-over from other donors' samples.

This chain uses TRBV7-9 with TRBJ1-1; TRBD1 matches 9 bases. The CDR3 runs 15 residues. Looked up from germline, CDR1 is SEHNR and CDR2 is FQNEAQ (reference sequence). After removal of 4 bases from V and 5 bases from J, the junction contained 8 bases not matched to a gene. The chain's CDR3 is CASSSQQGALTEAFF. DNA of the CDR3: TGTGCCAGCAGCTCCCAACAGGGGGCTTTAACTGAAGCTTTCTTT.

This clone was picked up one time. Other DNA variants within this sample encode the same CDR3. The chain has TRBV11-2 and TRBJ2-3; the match to TRBD2 covers 12 bases. From germline, CDR1 is SGHAT and CDR2 FQNNGV. Trimming took 4 bases from V and 0 from J; bases not matched to a gene: 2. CDR3 length: 16 amino acids. CDR3: CASSWGLAGSTDTQYF. The CDR3 nucleotides are TGTGCCAGCAGCTGGGGACTAGCGGGTAGCACAGATACGCAGTATTTT.

The chain links TRBV28 to TRBJ2-4; the D is unclear. The germline gives CDR1 MDHEN, CDR2 SYDVKM. V shed 2 bases and J shed 1 base, with 6 bases lying between them. This CDR3 comprises 14 residues. The CDR3 loop is CASSLMGAKNIQYF. Written as DNA, the CDR3 is TGTGCCAGCAGTTTAATGGGGGCCAAAAACATTCAGTACTTC.

This clone occurred once. The rearrangement joins TRBV7-3 to TRBJ1-2; TRBD1 agrees at 9 bases. Germline V gene lookup returns CDR1 SGHTA and CDR2 FQGTGA. CDR3 size: 14 residues. V was pared by 3 bases and J by 2 bases, with 1 base of the junction left unmatched. The chain's CDR3 is CASSLTGGNYGYTF. CDR3 DNA: TGTGCCAGCAGCTTGACAGGGGGGAACTATGGCTACACCTTC.

This clone has a handful of counts. The CDR3 is CASSNPGPAEAFF. DNA for the CDR3: TGTGCCAGTAGTAATCCCGGTCCGGCTGAAGCTTTCTTT. The chain couples TRBV19 to TRBJ1-1; D is unclear. The CDR3 is made up of 13 amino acids. Germline V gene lookup returns CDR1 LNHDA and CDR2 SQIVND (reference sequence). V dropped 4 bases and J dropped 6 bases, with 12 bases sitting between them. The complete variable domain, with remaining parts taken from reference TRBV19 and TRBJ1-1, reads DGGITQSPKYLFRKEGQNVTLSCEQNLNHDAMYWYRQDPGQGLRLIYYSQIVNDFQKGDIAEGYSVSREKKESFPLTVTSAQKNPTAFYLCASSNPGPAEAFFGQGTRLTVV.

The chain combines TRBV7-3 with TRBJ2-3, with a weak D call TRBD2 (5 bases). Germline values: CDR1 SGHTA, CDR2 FQGTGA. The V gene lost 0 bases and the J gene lost 6 bases, with 13 bases spanning the gap. The CDR3 has 15 amino acids. The CDR3 DNA is TGTGCCAGCAGCTTAACCCGAGAGGGTTACGATACGCAGTATTTT. It specifies CASSLTREGYDTQYF.

The genes are TRBV5-6 and TRBJ2-7; 10 positions agree with TRBD2. Germline V gene data show CDR1 as SGHDT and CDR2 as YYEEEE. This CDR3 has 17 residues. With 4 bases clipped from V and 2 bases from J, the junction kept 12 bases outside the gene matches. CDR3 nucleotide sequence: TGTGCCAGCAGCCCGCGGCGGGGGCTAGCGGGAGCCTACGAGCAGTACTTC. Protein product: CASSPRRGLAGAYEQYF.

This chain uses TRBV6-1 with TRBJ2-1, with 12 bases lining up with TRBD1. Trimming removed 6 bases from V and 10 bases from J; junction bases left unmatched: 4. Looked up from germline, CDR1 is MNHNS and CDR2 is SASEGT. The CDR3 spans 13 residues. For the CDR3, the DNA is TGTGCCAGCAGGGGACAGGGGGCTCACGAGCAGTTCTTC. Residues: CASRGQGAHEQFF.

The genes are TRBV7-9 and TRBJ2-3; D remains unclear. The germline CDR1 and CDR2 sequences are SEHNR and FQNEAQ (reference sequence). The CDR3 runs 13 residues. Trimming took 7 bases from V and 7 from J, leaving 15 bases between them. The CDR3 nucleotides are TGTGCCAGCACCGCTTGGAATCTTAATACGCAGTATTTT. The encoded protein is CASTAWNLNTQYF. The variable domain in full, completed from reference TRBV7-9 and TRBJ2-3, reads DTGVSQNPRHKITKRGQNVTFRCDPISEHNRLYWYRQTLGQGPEFLTYFQNEAQLEKSRLLSDRFSAERPKGSFSTLEIQRTEQGDSAMYLCASTAWNLNTQYFGPGTRLTVL.

This chain uses TRBV19 with TRBJ1-5, with no clear D. V shed 3 bases and J shed 6 bases, with 12 bases lying between them. CDR1 and CDR2 (germline): LNHDA, SQIVND (reference sequence). This CDR3 is 14 amino acids long. Here the CDR3 DNA reads TGTGCCAGTAGTATTCTGGGTTCTAGTCAGCCCCAGCATTTT. Translating gives CASSILGSSQPQHF.

Here the CDR3 reads CASSGEGQGGTEAFF. In DNA, the CDR3 is TGCGCCAGCAGCGGAGAGGGACAGGGGGGCACTGAAGCTTTCTTT. This chain links TRBV5-1 with TRBJ1-1; TRBD1 agrees at 11 bases. Germline-derived CDR1 and CDR2 are SGHRS and YFSETQ. V was clipped by 4 bases and J by 4 bases; unmatched bases: 6. The CDR3 extends over 15 amino acids.

Turning to this clone: Other DNA sequences in this sample translate to the same CDR3. The chain has TRBV29-1 and TRBJ2-5; no clear D. The CDR3 totals 12 residues. Per germline, CDR1 SQVTM and CDR2 ANQGSEA. V lost 5 bases and J 0 bases, leaving 7 bases between the germline ends. CDR3 DNA: TGCAGCGTTCTGGGTTACCAAGAGACCCAGTACTTC. Protein: CSVLGYQETQYF.

This clone was detected only a few times. V usage is TRBV27 and J usage is TRBJ2-7; D is perhaps TRBD1 (6 bases). Trimming left V 4 bases short and J 2 bases short, with 24 bases between. The CDR3 spans 18 residues. CDR1 and CDR2 from the germline V gene are MNHEY and SMNVEV (reference sequence). The CDR3 here is CASSSAPGTSPLPYEQYF. CDR3 coding DNA: TGTGCCAGCAGTTCCGCTCCCGGGACATCACCCCTGCCCTACGAGCAGTACTTC.

In DNA form, the CDR3 reads TGTGCCAGCACCGCTACCGACACTGAAGCTTTCTTT. Its protein is CASTATDTEAFF. The genes are TRBV28 and TRBJ1-1; D uncertain. Germline loops: CDR1 MDHEN, CDR2 SYDVKM. The CDR3 is 12 amino acids. V dropped 7 bases and J dropped 3 bases, with 9 bases sitting between them. Complete variable domain (other parts from reference TRBV28 and TRBJ1-1): DVKVTQSSRYLVKRTGEKVFLECVQDMDHENMFWYRQDPGLGLRLIYFSYDVKMKEKGDIPEGYSVSREKKERFSLILESASTNQTSMYLCASTATDTEAFFGQGTRLTVV.

V is TRBV7-8 and J is TRBJ1-4; TRBD1 might be the D (6 bases). CDR1 and CDR2 from the germline V gene are SGHVS and FQNEAQ. This CDR3 is 14 amino acids long. V gave up 4 bases and J gave up 2 bases, with 8 bases separating them. The CDR3 nucleotides are TGTGCCAGCAGCTCAGGGGATACTAATGAAAAACTGTTTTTT. Translated: CASSSGDTNEKLFF.

The J gene is TRBJ2-7, the V gene TRBV5-6, with 9 bases lining up with TRBD1. J lost 3 bases, V lost 0 bases, and 7 bases had no gene match. From germline, CDR1 is SGHDT and CDR2 YYEEEE. The CDR3 runs 16 residues. This chain's CDR3 is CASSLAGNRGLYEQYF. CDR3 bases: TGTGCCAGCAGCTTGGCCGGTAACAGGGGGCTCTACGAGCAGTACTTC.

The table lists this clone with a count of one. Sequence at one end of the junction differs from germline and may be a read error. The chain employs TRBV2 and TRBJ1-3, with a possible D match to TRBD1 (5 bases). The CDR3 runs to 11 residues. Germline CDR1 reads SNHLY; CDR2 reads FYNNEI. The CDR3 sequence: CASSVVTGHSF. The CDR3 coding sequence is TGTGCCAGCAGTGTCGTGACGGGGCATTCGTTT.

The chain joins TRBV6-1 to TRBJ1-2, with 7 nucleotides matching TRBD1. This CDR3 contains 15 residues. V lost 0 bases to trimming and J lost 5 bases; unmatched junction nucleotides: 6. Germline CDR1 and CDR2: MNHNS and SASEGT. The CDR3 sequence: CASSEAMTGFYGYTF. DNA of the CDR3: TGTGCCAGCAGTGAAGCGATGACAGGGTTTTATGGCTACACCTTC.